This TCR beta chain derives from a study of blood T cell repertoires in COVID-19 (TCRdb year 2020). Some background on the complete study: Samples from collaborators originated in the United States, Italy and Spain and spanned both the acute and convalescent phases of COVID-19. The samples were drawn from the first 160 participants of the ongoing ImmuneRACE study and from 1,254 subjects provided by 6 global collaborators. The dataset comprised deeply sampled blood TCRbeta repertoires from subjects exposed to, actively infected with, or recovered from COVID-19. Where HLA class I and class II types were available, the types were taken from metadata supplied by the sample provider, not from assay-based typing. The prospective study material was composed of cDNA or gDNA derived from T cells, B-cell-depleted T cells, or PBMCs. A de-identified subject ID, COVID-19 status, age in years and sex were almost always included in the sample metadata. The repertoires were made available in a free public database intended to serve as a resource for research on the immune response to SARS-CoV-2.

Comment on this clone: Its antigen specificity is not known. No base qualities exist here, and no much larger clone lies one base off it.

Here is what the overall study found, with its caveats: How much clinical and demographic metadata was included differed by source and by participant, and the metadata was provided uncurated.

TCRbeta CDR3 regions were amplified from genomic DNA by means of the immunoSEQ Assay, a bias-controlled multiplex PCR. On the study's bioinformatics: The number of nucleated cells in each sample was estimated from the amplification of reference gene primers within the assay. To quantify the absolute abundance of each unique TCRbeta CDR3 rearrangement, sequence reads were collapsed and filtered. For each sample, productive Simpson clonality was calculated as the square root of Simpson's diversity index across productive rearrangements. TCRdb provides this immuneACCESS table in a form limited to in-frame rearrangements. Some clones are lacking; in checked studies, under half of them reflect an unresolved V gene, and why the rest are absent is not known. Clone size and V and J calls were adopted from that table, with D and trimming inferred from the DNA. The sample table lists around 110,000 clones, roughly 85% of them with a count of one. Less than 1.5% of the sample belongs to the ten largest clones.

Whole blood was collected in K2EDTA tubes by collaborating institutions according to the institutions' own protocols. For TCRbeta analysis, collaborator samples were shipped as frozen whole blood, as isolated PBMCs, or as DNA extracted from either sample type. Its CDR3 holds 12 amino acids, cysteine through phenylalanine. Here the CDR3 DNA is all that survives: 36 bases in frame from base 1. In the germline V gene (reference sequence), CDR1 corresponds to MNHNY and CDR2 to SVGAGI. Trimming leaves V shorter by 8 bases and J shorter by 13 bases, with the junction holding 9 bases beyond the gene matches.

Material for sequencing was peripheral blood. The receptor comes from a man aged 40-55 years with acute or convalescent COVID-19. The V and J genes are TRBV6-6 and TRBJ2-1, with 9 junctional bases fitting TRBD2. The CDR3 in this case is CASQGGGAKQFF. The nucleotide sequence reads as follows: TGTGCCAGCCAGGGCGGGGGGGCCAAACAGTTCTTC.